What follows describes a single T cell receptor beta chain. The antigen remains undetermined. This entry comes from a study of cytomegalovirus exposure and HLA in healthy donors. Background on the study: Genetic ancestry analysis placed over 75% of the approximately 390 donors that were genotyped in the Caucasian-associated cluster.

Losses at the gene ends were 2 bases for V and 5 bases for J; bases not matched to a gene: 3. Per the germline V gene, CDR1 is SGHRS and CDR2 is YFSETQ. The CDR3 has 13 residues. Study results and caveats: A later analysis reportedly found that, within productive TCRs, an Asian-associated ancestry cluster had fewer N-insertions than the mean observed across the roughly 670 donors. A previous analysis found most TCR beta V segments productive roughly 87% or roughly 30% of the time.

The PCR ran on 60 Vbeta and 13 Jbeta primers. Assay: immunoSEQ multiplex PCR; the TCRdb copy retains only in-frame clones and omits some. Counted here are 150,000 to 200,000 clones, around 85% occurring once; the ten biggest clones make up about 1.8%. Sequenced input: PBMCs. The clonotype was recovered from a man aged 18 to 30 in good health and CMV-seronegative. This chain connects TRBV5-1 to TRBJ1-2, with 7 positions matching TRBD1. Written as DNA, the CDR3 is TGCGCCAGCAGCTTAACAGGGGATTATGGCTACACCTTC. Translation: CASSLTGDYGYTF.